This T cell receptor (beta chain) was recorded in a study of control samples from healthy donors and cancer patients (dated by TCRdb to about 2020). From cysteine to phenylalanine, the CDR3 is 16 amino acids long. Here the CDR3 DNA is all that survives: 48 bases in frame from base 1. After removal of 0 bases from V and 4 bases from J, the junction retains 5 bases not matched to a gene. Via the germline V gene (reference sequence), CDR1 is GTSNPN and CDR2 SVGIG. In regard to this clone: Its antigen is still unknown. No much larger clone is present one base from it, and per-base qualities are unavailable.

The method behind the library was the immunoSEQ multiplex PCR assay. Here the immuneACCESS table is served through TCRdb, limited to in-frame sequences with V and J called. Missing clones are a known gap in these copies; in checked studies unresolved V genes cover under half, and the rest lacks a known reason. The sample table holds over 200,000 clones, of which over 75% were seen once. 10% to 15% of the sample belongs to the ten largest clones. Sequenced material: PBMCs. This sequence was found in a woman aged 55-69 years with lung cancer. Here the chain combines TRBV30 and TRBJ1-5, with 11 central nucleotides matching TRBD1. The nucleotides read TGTGCCTGGAGTGTACCTGGGACAGGGGGGAATCAGCCCCAGCATTTT. It codes for CAWSVPGTGGNQPQHF.